This passage covers 13 T cell receptor beta chains from one sample sequenced in a study of CD8+CD57+ T cells in acquired aplastic anemia. Profiling that covered TCR beta VDJ and CDR3 relied on genomic DNA as its template. MiXCR, run by TCRdb on the reads, gives a single entry per CDR3 protein. The table records a few hundred thousand distinct CDR3 sequences, approximately 60% of them present only once. Source material: sorted CD4+, CD8+, or CD8+CD57+ T cells (not recorded which) from PBMCs. The origin of the receptors is a human donor in good health.

This clonotype has just one count. Germline is not matched at one junction end, which may reflect a read error. J is TRBJ2-7 and V is TRBV2; 8 nucleotides agree with TRBD1. Germline-derived CDR1 and CDR2 are SNHLY and FYNNEI. This CDR3 has 15 amino acids. The DNA for the CDR3 is TGCGCCAGCATTGAAAACAGGGGGACGGCCTACGAGCAGTACTTC. Translating gives CASIENRGTAYEQYF.

The V and J genes are TRBV6-5 and TRBJ2-7; D not certain. V shed 5 bases and J shed 7 bases, with 12 bases lying between them. CDR1 is MNHEY and CDR2 is SVGAGI in the germline V gene. There are 12 residues in the CDR3. CDR3 nucleotides: TGTGCCAGCAGTGATCATCGGCAGGAGCAGTACTTC. Its translation is CASSDHRQEQYF.

This chain links TRBV20-1 with TRBJ1-1, with D perhaps TRBD1 (5 bases). V was clipped by 2 bases and J by 5 bases, with 15 bases between them. CDR3 size: 14 residues. From germline, CDR1 is DFQATT and CDR2 SNEGSKA (reference sequence). The CDR3 DNA reads as TGCAGTGCTAGAATCGGGGGACCGGGAACTGAAGCTTTCTTT. Protein: CSARIGGPGTEAFF.

The V call is TRBV7-2, the J call TRBJ1-5; possibly TRBD1 for D (6 bases). Deletions cut 5 bases from V and 2 bases from J, with 13 bases between. The CDR3 extends over 15 amino acids. Germline-derived CDR1 and CDR2 are SGHTA and FQGNSA. Here the CDR3 reads CASSPQGSGNQPQHF. The CDR3 DNA follows: TGTGCCAGCAGCCCACAGGGATCAGGCAATCAGCCCCAGCATTTT. Variable domain in full (rest from reference TRBV7-2 and TRBJ1-5): GAGVSQSPSNKVTEKGKDVELRCDPISGHTALYWYRQSLGQGLEFLIYFQGNSAPDKSGLPSDRFSAERTGGSVSTLTIQRTQQEDSAVYLCASSPQGSGNQPQHFGDGTRLSIL.

The CDR3 DNA follows: TGTGCCAGCAGCCTGGGACTAGCGGCCCAAGAGACCCAGTACTTC. Protein: CASSLGLAAQETQYF. J is TRBJ2-5 and V is TRBV7-8, with 11 bases that match TRBD2. J was trimmed by 1 base and V by 5 bases; bases with no gene match: 3. The germline gives CDR1 SGHVS, CDR2 FQNEAQ. This CDR3 region has 15 residues. The whole variable domain, remainder taken from reference TRBV7-8 and TRBJ2-5, is GAGVSQSPRYKVAKRGQDVALRCDPISGHVSLFWYQQALGQGPEFLTYFQNEAQLDKSGLPSDRFFAERPEGSVSTLKIQRTQQEDSAVYLCASSLGLAAQETQYFGPGTRLLVL.

To note about this clonotype: The conserved phenylalanine or tryptophan is not found at the CDR3 terminus, so this likely reflects a read error. No DNA is shown, since the ends of the CDR3 on it are uncertain; the CDR3 is the one TCRdb lists. The chain uses TRBV10-2 and TRBJ2-1. The CDR3 spans 8 residues, counting both ends. The germline gives CDR1 WSHSY, CDR2 SAAADI. CDR3 residues: CASSESSA.

The chain employs TRBV7-6 and TRBJ2-2; 11 bases align to TRBD1. Germline V gene lookup returns CDR1 SGHVS and CDR2 FNYEAQ. The CDR3 contains 16 residues. With V trimmed by 4 bases and J by 6 bases, 7 bases remained unmatched. The CDR3 protein is CASSSGQGARAGELFF. CDR3 sequence (DNA): TGTGCCAGCAGCTCAGGACAGGGGGCTAGGGCCGGGGAGCTGTTTTTT.

V gene TRBV20-1 combines with J gene TRBJ2-7; 9 bases are a match to TRBD2. CDR1 is DFQATT and CDR2 is SNEGSKA in the germline V gene (reference sequence). CDR3 length: 14 residues. V lost 1 base and J lost 5; bases outside the gene matches: 6. Here the CDR3 reads CSARGGRAGDEQYF. CDR3 sequence (DNA): TGCAGTGCTAGAGGCGGGAGGGCTGGTGACGAGCAGTACTTC.

V is TRBV20-1 and J is TRBJ2-3; D might be TRBD1 or TRBD2, each matching 6 bases. The CDR3 loop spans 17 amino acids. V lost 3 bases and J 0 bases, leaving 19 bases between the germline ends. The germline V gene encodes CDR1 DFQATT and CDR2 SNEGSKA (reference sequence). CDR3 DNA sequence: TGCAGTGCTAGGGGGGGCGGGCTAACTACCAGCACAGATACGCAGTATTTT. It specifies CSARGGGLTTSTDTQYF.

The chain links TRBV2 to TRBJ1-6; perhaps TRBD1 as D (5 bases). Trimming shortened V by 11 bases and J by 10 bases, and 15 bases separated the two germline ends. Germline CDR1 reads SNHLY; CDR2 reads FYNNEI. CDR3 length: 12 residues. CDR3 residues: CAGGGIRSPLHF. The CDR3 DNA sequence: TGTGCCGGGGGGGGGATAAGGTCACCCCTCCACTTT.

This clonotype has only one observation. V usage is TRBV5-1 and J usage is TRBJ2-7, with 9 bases fitting TRBD1. This CDR3 is built from 14 residues. From germline, CDR1 is SGHRS and CDR2 YFSETQ. Trimming took 4 bases from V and 6 from J; bases not matched to a gene: 8. Written as DNA, the CDR3 is TGCGCCAGCAGCACGTCCGGGACAGGGATCGAGCAGTACTTC. This sequence encodes CASSTSGTGIEQYF.

There are many counts of this clonotype. This chain connects TRBV20-1 to TRBJ2-7, with D possibly being TRBD1 or TRBD2 (7 bases each). The germline gives CDR1 DFQATT, CDR2 SNEGSKA (reference sequence). The CDR3 covers 13 residues. V was clipped by 5 bases and J by 3 bases, with 14 bases between them. This chain's CDR3 is CSARQGLIYEQYF. CDR3 nucleotides: TGCAGTGCTCGACAGGGACTAATCTACGAGCAGTACTTC.

The sample holds one count of this clonotype. The chain has TRBV5-6 and TRBJ2-7; D remains ambiguous. CDR1 is SGHDT, CDR2 YYEEEE, per germline. The CDR3 length is 12 residues. V lost 3 bases and J 2 bases, leaving 6 bases between the germline ends. CDR3 DNA: TGTGCCAGCAGCTCTACCCCCTACGAGCAGTACTTC. Translating it yields CASSSTPYEQYF.